This TCR beta chain was found in a study of T cells in Graves' hyperthyroidism and ophthalmopathy. General study results and limits: The model forecast ophthalmopathy, anticipating it by a median roughly 6 months before onset. Blood samples included most of the expanded thyroid clonotypes exceeding 0.001.

Amplified TCR beta CDR3 regions derived from RNA transcripts. With the HTBI primer set, the TCR CDR3 went through a first round of RT-PCR. TCRdb re-derived calls from the multiplex PCR reads in MiXCR, one entry per CDR3 protein. Here the sample spans over 350,000 distinct CDR3 sequences, around 15% being singletons. Remarks on this clonotype: What it binds is not known.

For ophthalmopathy patients, the Clinical Activity Score was at least 3 and the NOSPECS grade at least 4; duration was under 3 months. Exclusion of a patient resulted from uncontrolled infection, other autoimmune disease, pregnancy or lactation. Sequencing was done on a sample of blood. The TCR sequence derives from a man in his forties or fifties with Graves' ophthalmopathy.

Written as DNA, the CDR3 is TGCGCCAGCAGTTGGGGGGGCGGTTCGAACACCGGGGAGCTGTTTTTT. Protein sequence: CASSWGGGSNTGELFF. The V call is TRBV5-1, the J call TRBJ2-2; tentative D call: TRBD2 (7 bases). The V end was cut by 5 bases, the J end by 0 bases, with 14 bases between. CDR1 and CDR2 (germline): SGHRS, YFSETQ. CDR3 size: 16 residues.